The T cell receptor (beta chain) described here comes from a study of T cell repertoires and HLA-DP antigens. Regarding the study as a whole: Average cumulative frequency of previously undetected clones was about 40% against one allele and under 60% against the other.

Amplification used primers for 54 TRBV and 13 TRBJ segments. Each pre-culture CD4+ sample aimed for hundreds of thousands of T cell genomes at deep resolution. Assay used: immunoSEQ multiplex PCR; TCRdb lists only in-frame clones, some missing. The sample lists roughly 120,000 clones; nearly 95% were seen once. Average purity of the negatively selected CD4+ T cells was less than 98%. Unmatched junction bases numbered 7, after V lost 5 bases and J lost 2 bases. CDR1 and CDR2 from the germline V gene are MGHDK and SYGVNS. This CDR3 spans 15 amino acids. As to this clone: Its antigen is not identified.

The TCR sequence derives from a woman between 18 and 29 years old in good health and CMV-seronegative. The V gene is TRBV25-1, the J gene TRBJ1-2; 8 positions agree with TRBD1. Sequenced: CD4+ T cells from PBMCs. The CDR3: CASSPYRGNNYGYTF. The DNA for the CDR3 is TGTGCCAGCAGTCCCTACAGGGGGAACAACTATGGCTACACCTTC.